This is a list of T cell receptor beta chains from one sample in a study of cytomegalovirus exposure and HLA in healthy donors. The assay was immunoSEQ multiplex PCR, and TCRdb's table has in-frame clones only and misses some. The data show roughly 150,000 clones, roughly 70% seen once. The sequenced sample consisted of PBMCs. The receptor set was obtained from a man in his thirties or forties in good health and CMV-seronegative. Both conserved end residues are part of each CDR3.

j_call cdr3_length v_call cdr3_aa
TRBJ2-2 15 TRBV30 CAWSVVAGGTGELFF
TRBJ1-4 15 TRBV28 CASSPGRDFGEKLFF
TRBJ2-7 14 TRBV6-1 CASSEPAHIYEQYF
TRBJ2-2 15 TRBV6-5 CASIGGPSGRGELFF
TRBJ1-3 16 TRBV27 CASSSQGGAGGNTIYF
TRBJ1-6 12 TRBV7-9 CASSSGVSPLHF
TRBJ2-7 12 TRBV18 CASSPDSGQQYF
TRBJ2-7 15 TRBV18 CASSPSGGGMREQYF
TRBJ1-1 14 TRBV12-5 CASGGDRGDTEAFF
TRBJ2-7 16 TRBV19 CASSMGTSGGAGEQYF
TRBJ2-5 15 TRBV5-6 CASSPDGTGPETQYF